The rows below give T cell receptor beta chains drawn from one sample of a study of blood T cell repertoires in COVID-19. Sequenced by immunoSEQ multiplex PCR; TCRdb stores in-frame clones only, minus some. The sample includes tens of thousands of clones, 80% to 90% seen only once; the top ten take roughly a tenth. Sequencing was performed on peripheral blood. These receptor sequences come from a man aged 70 or older with active or convalescent COVID-19. The CDR3 runs from the conserved cysteine through the conserved F or W.

v_gene: TRBV3-1/TRBV3-2; CDR3aa: CASSHSSAGGETQYF
v_gene: TRBV21-1; CDR3aa: CASSKKLSWDTLGAHPEGSNEQFF
v_gene: TRBV27; CDR3aa: CASSLLGTGSGNTIYF
v_gene: TRBV18; CDR3aa: CASSPPWGQGSYEQYF
v_gene: TRBV5-1; CDR3aa: CASSLGDRVGYTF
v_gene: TRBV11-3; CDR3aa: CASLGRANYGYTF
v_gene: TRBV25-1; CDR3aa: CASSFPGVLYGYTF
v_gene: TRBV6-5; CDR3aa: CASSSELYEQYF
v_gene: TRBV7-2; CDR3aa: CASSLRVAGVLGYTF
v_gene: TRBV28; CDR3aa: CASRQTGQGYGYTF
v_gene: TRBV4-2; CDR3aa: CASSQVQGDGGYTF
v_gene: TRBV14; CDR3aa: CASSPQGYEQYF
v_gene: TRBV27; CDR3aa: CASSGTGTYEQYF
v_gene: TRBV6-5; CDR3aa: CASSYQEGNYGYTF
v_gene: TRBV29-1; CDR3aa: CSAALGHSGELFF
v_gene: TRBV30; CDR3aa: CAWSDREIQPQHF
v_gene: TRBV7-2; CDR3aa: CASSLVGGEIGELFF
v_gene: TRBV4-2; CDR3aa: CASSQDGGGRGGYTF
v_gene: TRBV5-1; CDR3aa: CASSVTGPNTEAFF
v_gene: TRBV14; CDR3aa: CASSPGQGFLQIRETQYF
v_gene: TRBV28; CDR3aa: CASSLGRPGGELFF
v_gene: TRBV14; CDR3aa: CASSLAAGVTGELFF
v_gene: TRBV4-1; CDR3aa: CASSLAGKLFF
v_gene: TRBV28; CDR3aa: CASSLGQGGGKAFF
v_gene: TRBV28; CDR3aa: CAIRGRNNYGYTF
v_gene: TRBV10-3; CDR3aa: CAISDGAYSNQPQHF
v_gene: TRBV15; CDR3aa: CATSSFEGGSQETQYF
v_gene: TRBV6-5; CDR3aa: CASSLRENTEAFF
v_gene: TRBV7-6; CDR3aa: CASSSPEVAESTDTQYF
v_gene: TRBV29-1; CDR3aa: CSGGDSLLRGYTF
v_gene: TRBV4-3; CDR3aa: CASSQEGGSRGANVLTF
v_gene: TRBV23-1; CDR3aa: CASSQCFRPRDRERTNEKLFF
v_gene: TRBV3-1/TRBV3-2; CDR3aa: CASSRFGGANQPQHF
v_gene: TRBV19; CDR3aa: CASSPSTGYGYTF
v_gene: TRBV2; CDR3aa: CASKGQGRSSTEAFF
v_gene: TRBV6-1; CDR3aa: CASSEPTGTNTEAFF
v_gene: TRBV3-1/TRBV3-2; CDR3aa: CASTHSGRGRQETQYF
v_gene: TRBV7-9; CDR3aa: CASSLGWGTGTEAFF
v_gene: TRBV5-1; CDR3aa: CASSPGGTVGYQPQHF
v_gene: TRBV7-9; CDR3aa: CASSSQGANSPLHF